This entry describes one T cell receptor (beta chain). This clonotype was counted only a few times. What this receptor recognizes is not known. The input lacks base qualities; no much larger clone sits a single base away. The data originate from a study of identical twins (dated by TCRdb to the mid-2010s). With respect to the entire study: TCR alpha and beta repertoires from monozygotic twins, unrelated adults of various ages and cord blood were deep-sequenced to test whether fetal clonotypes persist. To rule out contamination, the twin experiments were replicated at different times with different library preparation protocols. Summary of the overall study and its limitations: Excess twin sharing in beta out-of-frame sequences was weaker because fewer shared sequences lowered the signal-to-noise ratio. Because the same donors could not be followed over many years, the conclusions depended on cross-sectional statistical analysis. Out-of-frame TCR alpha sharing in monozygotic twins was systematically underestimated by recombination models, whereas sharing between unrelated individuals was in agreement with the recombination models. Zero-insertion analyses could be partly confounded by invariant T cells such as MAIT and iNKT, though diverse VJ usage argued against such confounding for most clonotypes. Fewer insertions were carried by abundant cord blood beta clonotypes, a similar but weaker trend appeared in young adult naive repertoires, and no such trend appeared in memory repertoires. Compared with coincidental sharing between unrelated individuals, an excess of low generation-probability sequences was observed among out-of-frame TCR alpha sequences shared between twins.

The library relied on 5' RACE. TCRdb shows the sequencer as Illumina HiSeq 2000. A universal primer binding site was introduced by template switching, and a unique molecular identifier was present in the final cDNA, enabling accurate counting of TCR cDNA molecules. First-strand cDNA for TCR alpha and beta chains was synthesized from specific primers in the conserved constant-segment region. Each cDNA library was double barcoded, with a SMART-Mk sample barcode plus Illumina barcodes, to control for contamination. TruSeq adapter sequences along with Illumina sample barcodes were introduced in two successive PCR steps. The Illumina HiSeq platform was used with custom primers to sequence TCR alpha and beta cDNA libraries. The study's own analysis went as follows. MiGEC processed the raw reads to extract unique molecular identifiers, while MiXCR was used to determine the CDR3 positions. For each individual, recombination models were inferred using an EM algorithm with the repgenHMM and IGoR tools. Shared clonotype analysis was performed with the tcR package in R, normalizing sharing by the product of cloneset sizes. To study raw recombination free of thymic and clonal selection effects, out-of-frame nonproductive sequences were analyzed. The raw public data were reprocessed by TCRdb itself: fastp quality trimming at Q25, MiXCR clonotype calling, in-frame beta chains only. Duplicate CDR3 protein sequences are folded into a single record with the most common DNA and genes. The V and J calls and clone size come from TCRdb's table, not from the authors' own analysis. This sample holds just over 450,000 distinct CDR3 sequences; approximately 15% were observed only once. The ten largest account for about 0.52% of the sample.

Every donor in the study was a healthy Caucasian. The twin cohort comprised three pairs of female monozygotic twins, all aged about 18 to 29 years. CD4+ and CD8+ T cell populations were isolated with positive isolation kits from Invitrogen. From the cysteine through the phenylalanine, the CDR3 covers 13 amino acids. CDR3 DNA only is kept here, 39 bases in frame from base 1. The junction carries 11 bases between V and J, which are trimmed by 2 bases and 7 bases respectively. This same sample was also part of a study on yellow fever vaccine responses in identical twins. The second paper further reports: According to the authors, in identical twins the way T cells responded to vaccination appeared partly convergent and partly personalized. The study precisely tracked vaccine-responding T cell clones in identical twins.

The clonotype comes from a young woman in good health. The sequenced sample consisted of CD4+ T cells sorted from blood. The chain links TRBV12-3 or TRBV12-4 with TRBJ1-2, with no reliable assignment of the D segment. The CDR3 sequence is CASSLRGSGGYTF. The DNA sequence follows: TGTGCCAGCAGTTTAAGAGGATCGGGTGGCTACACCTTC.